What follows is one TCR beta chain and its context. This clonotype was recorded once. This clone's antigen is unknown. Per-base quality was not reported, and no clone a single base away is much larger than it. Resting on one read, the evidence is weak. Libraries were constructed by multiplex PCR. The instrument given in TCRdb is Illumina HiSeq 4000. iRepertoire HTBI primers and Arm-PCR amplification of CDR3 regions were used to construct TCR beta libraries. PCR products were gel purified before sequencing. From the authors' description of their analysis: Across samples, roughly 60 TRBV and 14 TRBJ segments were identified and used for gene usage analysis of CDR3 amino acid clonotypes. Filtered high-quality paired reads were merged into contigs using COPE and FqMerger. BLAST was used to align contigs to IMGT TRBV, TRBD and TRBJ reference genes, and CDR3 was defined according to IMGT. Any clonotype with a frequency above 0.1% was classified as a highly expanded clone. Repertoire diversity was measured by Shannon entropy, and V-J evenness by the Gini coefficient. Clonotypes shared by more than one individual were considered public. Through fastp at Q25 and MiXCR, TCRdb rebuilt clones from the public reads, retaining in-frame beta chains. Every CDR3 protein is listed once, alongside the most common genes and DNA of its rows. These V and J calls rely on TCRdb rather than the paper's analysis. This sample gives about 470,000 distinct CDR3 sequences in total; 15% of them show up just once. The top ten constitute 15% to 20% of the sample.

This sample was taken from a study of regulatory T cells in long-lasting Graves disease (dated by TCRdb to about 2021). For the study in its entirety: Patients with newly diagnosed Graves' disease had been on antithyroid drugs for under 3 months. The study was registered as a clinical trial and conducted in China. A total of 33 samples underwent TCR sequencing, from roughly 13 patients with persistent Graves' disease and roughly 20 patients with newly diagnosed Graves' disease. This study used TCR sequencing and RNA sequencing of peripheral blood to compare persistent Graves' disease patients against newly diagnosed Graves' disease patients. General conclusions and limits of the study: Sequencing and analysis were restricted to the TCR beta chain. The authors noted that the small sample size was a limitation that may lower accuracy. More public clonotypes were shared among persistent patients (roughly 2,700) than among newly diagnosed patients (more than 950). Persistent Graves' disease patients showed lower TCR Shannon entropy and fewer highly expanded clones than newly diagnosed patients, suggesting clonal expansion. Because the primary lesion, thyroid tissue, could not be accessed, the study looked at peripheral blood alone.

In the paper's terms, the time point label means: newly diagnosed GD, antithyroid drugs for less than 3 months. For both TCR sequencing and RNA sequencing, RNA was extracted from PBMCs in TRIzol. The diagnosis of Graves' disease followed American Thyroid Association guidelines. Patients for the study were recruited at an endocrinology department in Xi'an, China. Each patient gave 7.5 to 10 milliliters of peripheral blood, collected in an EDTA anticoagulant tube. Ficoll Paque Plus density gradient separation was used to isolate PBMCs, and no additional T cell sorting was done. An Agilent 2100 Bioanalyzer and agarose gel were used to assess RNA quality, and a NanoDrop 2000 was used to measure RNA concentration. These data were also filed under a second study, of T cells in Graves' hyperthyroidism and ophthalmopathy. The second study, in turn, reports: Graves' hyperthyroidism was defined as stable when no progression to ophthalmopathy occurred over 18 months of follow-up. The hyperthyroidism patients were between 18 and 65 years old and newly diagnosed, with a disease duration of less than 2 months. Patients with uncontrolled infections, other autoimmune diseases, pregnancy or lactation were excluded. Diagnoses were based on clinical symptoms, serum thyroxine and TRAb, thyroid ultrasound and orbital computed tomography. A first-round RT-PCR of the TCR CDR3 used the HTBI primer set with the Qiagen OneStep RT-PCR kit. Most expanded thyroid clonotypes (frequency above 0.001) were also found in blood, which suggests that blood repertoires may mirror thyroid immune responses. In cross-validation, a model built on a 13 V-J signature told ophthalmopathy apart from stable hyperthyroidism with 85% to 90% sensitivity and 81% to 82% specificity, and in testing the same model reached 80%/75%. In validation, progression to ophthalmopathy was predicted by the model with more than 65% sensitivity and roughly 76% specificity, a median of about 6 months before onset. A discovery cohort of roughly 96 patients, 43 with Graves' ophthalmopathy and approximately 57 with stable Graves' hyperthyroidism, was used to find distinguishing TCR V-J signatures. An independent validation cohort of under 20 hyperthyroidism patients and 17 patients who later progressed to ophthalmopathy tested prospective prediction of ophthalmopathy. The approximately 100 discovery patients were randomly divided into training and test sets at a 7:3 ratio. In over five Graves' hyperthyroidism patients, the study also compared T-cell repertoires from thyroid tissue with T-cell repertoires from blood. After blood sampling, hyperthyroidism patients were treated with methimazole at a starting dose of 30 mg daily, and ophthalmopathy patients were treated with high-dose intravenous methylprednisolone. Libraries were constructed in a second round of multiplex PCR, after which size selection and purification were carried out. Sequencing of the libraries was done on an Illumina HiSeq2000 using paired-end 100 bp reads. Raw data were processed with SOAPnuke, discarding reads with adapters, uncalled bases, mean Phred below 15, or no exact constant-primer or identifier match. High-quality paired reads were merged with COPE v1.2.5, and unique nucleotide sequences were defined as clonotypes. Clonotypes were aligned to IMGT TRBV, TRBD and TRBJ reference segments using MiTCR v1.1. Analysis was restricted to V-J combinations with a frequency above 0.0001, which covered 99% to 99.2% of repertoires. The TCS score was defined as the ratio of F50 (clonal expansion) to E x V (chaos), calculated using BLOSUM62-based TCRdist between CDR3 peptides within each V-J. Welch's t-statistics and random forest reduced several hundred V-J features to under 15, which were used in a naive Bayes classifier (R e1071). Sample size was not statistically predetermined, and blinding of investigators to group allocation was not performed. The paper describes TCR Vbeta CDR3 sequencing of 140 or so peripheral blood samples, made up of around 41 ophthalmopathy patients, roughly 80 hyperthyroidism patients and about 17 progressor patients.

The sequence derives from a woman aged 25 to 39 with Graves disease. Donor details come from another sample of the same person, matched by shared clones. The specimen was peripheral blood mononuclear cells (PBMCs), collected at new diagnosis, from a patient treated with antithyroid drugs.

The sequenced DNA is TGTGCCAGCAGTTACTCTAGAACAGGAACCTACGAGCAGTACTTC. Translation gives CASSYSRTGTYEQYF. The sequence is built from TRBV6-5 and TRBJ2-7; the best D guess is TRBD1, with 5 bases matching. Including cysteine and phenylalanine, the CDR3 has 15 amino acids. Only the CDR3 DNA is retained, 45 bases long and in frame from the first base. Between the V and J ends, shortened by 0 bases and 2 bases respectively, the junction contains 11 bases. The germline V gene provides CDR1 MNHEY and CDR2 SVGAGI.